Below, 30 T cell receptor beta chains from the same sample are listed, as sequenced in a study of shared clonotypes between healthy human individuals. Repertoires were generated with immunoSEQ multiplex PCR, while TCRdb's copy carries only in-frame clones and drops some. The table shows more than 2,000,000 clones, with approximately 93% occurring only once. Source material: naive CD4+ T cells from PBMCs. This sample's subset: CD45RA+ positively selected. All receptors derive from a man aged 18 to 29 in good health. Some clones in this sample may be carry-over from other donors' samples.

In nucleotides, the CDR3 is TGTGCCAGCAACCGGGACTACAACTACGAGCAGTACTTC. Amino acids: CASNRDYNYEQYF. This chain connects TRBV4-2 to TRBJ2-7, with 7 bases matching TRBD2. With 7 bases clipped from V and 3 bases from J, the junction kept 6 bases outside the gene matches. Germline V lookup: CDR1 LGHNA, CDR2 YNFKEQ. This CDR3 spans 13 amino acids.

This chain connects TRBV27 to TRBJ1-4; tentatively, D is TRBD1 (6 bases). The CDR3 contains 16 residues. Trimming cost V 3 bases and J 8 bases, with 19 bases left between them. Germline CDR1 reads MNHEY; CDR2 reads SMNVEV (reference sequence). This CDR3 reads CASSFSTGSVGEKLFF. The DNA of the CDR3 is TGTGCCAGCAGTTTTAGCACAGGGTCCGTTGGGGAAAAACTGTTTTTT.

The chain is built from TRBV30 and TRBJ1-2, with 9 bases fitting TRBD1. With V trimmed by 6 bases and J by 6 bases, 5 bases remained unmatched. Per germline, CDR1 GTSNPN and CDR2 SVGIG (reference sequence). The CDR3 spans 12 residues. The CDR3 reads CACTGTGNGYTF. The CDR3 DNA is TGTGCCTGTACCGGGACAGGGAATGGCTACACCTTC.

CDR3 region: CASNPQGGPDTQYF. CDR3 DNA: TGTGCCAGCAACCCCCAGGGGGGGCCAGATACGCAGTATTTT. The chain has TRBV7-2 and TRBJ2-3; D may be TRBD1 or TRBD2 (7 bases each). The CDR3 is 14 residues long. The germline V and J ends were trimmed by 7 bases and 4 bases, with 15 bases remaining between them. CDR1 is SGHTA, CDR2 FQGNSA, per germline. The variable domain in full, with the rest retrieved from reference TRBV7-2 and TRBJ2-3, is GAGVSQSPSNKVTEKGKDVELRCDPISGHTALYWYRQSLGQGLEFLIYFQGNSAPDKSGLPSDRFSAERTGGSVSTLTIQRTQQEDSAVYLCASNPQGGPDTQYFGPGTRLTVL.

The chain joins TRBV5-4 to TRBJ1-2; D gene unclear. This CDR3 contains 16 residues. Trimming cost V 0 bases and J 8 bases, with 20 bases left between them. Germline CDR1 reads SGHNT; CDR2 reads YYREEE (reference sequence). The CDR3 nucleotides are TGTGCCAGCAGCTTGGATCCCATCGGAGGGTTTGGGGGCTACACCTTC. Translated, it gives CASSLDPIGGFGGYTF.

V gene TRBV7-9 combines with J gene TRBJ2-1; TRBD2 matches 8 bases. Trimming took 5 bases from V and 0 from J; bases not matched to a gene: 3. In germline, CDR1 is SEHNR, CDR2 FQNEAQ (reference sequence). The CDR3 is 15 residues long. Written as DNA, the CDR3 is TGTGCCAGCAGCCAGGGACTAGTCTCCTACAATGAGCAGTTCTTC. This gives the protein CASSQGLVSYNEQFF. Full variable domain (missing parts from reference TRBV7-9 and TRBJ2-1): DTGVSQNPRHKITKRGQNVTFRCDPISEHNRLYWYRQTLGQGPEFLTYFQNEAQLEKSRLLSDRFSAERPKGSFSTLEIQRTEQGDSAMYLCASSQGLVSYNEQFFGPGTRLTVL.

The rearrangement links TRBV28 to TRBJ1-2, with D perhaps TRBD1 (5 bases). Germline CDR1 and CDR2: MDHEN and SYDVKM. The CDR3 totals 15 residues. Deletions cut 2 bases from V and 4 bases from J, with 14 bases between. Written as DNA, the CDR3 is TGTGCCAGCAGTTTAGGTAAAGGGGCCCCCTATGGCTACACCTTC. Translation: CASSLGKGAPYGYTF.

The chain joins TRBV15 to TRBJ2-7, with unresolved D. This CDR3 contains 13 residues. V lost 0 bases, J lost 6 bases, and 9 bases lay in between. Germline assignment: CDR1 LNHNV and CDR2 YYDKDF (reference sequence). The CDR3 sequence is CATSRDQSREQYF. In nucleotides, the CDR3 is TGTGCCACCAGCAGAGATCAGTCCCGCGAGCAGTACTTC.

The chain's CDR3 is CASSSPREYYGYTF. The CDR3 DNA is TGTGCCAGCAGCTCACCCAGGGAGTACTATGGCTACACCTTC. The chain has TRBV11-2 and TRBJ1-2; a possible D gene is TRBD1 (5 bases). CDR3 size: 14 residues. Germline V gene lookup returns CDR1 SGHAT and CDR2 FQNNGV. V was cut by 4 bases and J by 3 bases, with 12 bases left in between. The full variable domain, completed using reference TRBV11-2 and TRBJ1-2, is EAGVAQSPRYKIIEKRQSVAFWCNPISGHATLYWYQQILGQGPKLLIQFQNNGVVDDSQLPKDRFSAERLKGVDSTLKIQPAKLEDSAVYLCASSSPREYYGYTFGSGTRLTVV.

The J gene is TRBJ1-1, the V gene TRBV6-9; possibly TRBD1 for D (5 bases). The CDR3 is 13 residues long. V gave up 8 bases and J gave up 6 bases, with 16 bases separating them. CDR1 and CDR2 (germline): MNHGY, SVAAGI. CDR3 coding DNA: TGTGCCAGCCCTCTTCGGGGGGGGTCTGAAGCTTTCTTT. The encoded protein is CASPLRGGSEAFF.

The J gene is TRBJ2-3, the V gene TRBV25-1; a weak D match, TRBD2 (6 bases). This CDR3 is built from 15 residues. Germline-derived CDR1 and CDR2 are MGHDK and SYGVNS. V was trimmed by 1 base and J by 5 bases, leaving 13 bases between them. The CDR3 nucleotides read TGTGCCAGCAGTGAATCCCCTCGGGGGAAAGATACGCAGTATTTT. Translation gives CASSESPRGKDTQYF.

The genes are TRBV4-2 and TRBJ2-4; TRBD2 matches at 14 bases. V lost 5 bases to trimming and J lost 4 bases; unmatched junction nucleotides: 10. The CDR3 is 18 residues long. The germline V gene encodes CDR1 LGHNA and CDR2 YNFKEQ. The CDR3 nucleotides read TGTGCCAGCAGCTACTACCCGGGACTAGCGGGAGATAAAAACATTCAGTACTTC. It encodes CASSYYPGLAGDKNIQYF.

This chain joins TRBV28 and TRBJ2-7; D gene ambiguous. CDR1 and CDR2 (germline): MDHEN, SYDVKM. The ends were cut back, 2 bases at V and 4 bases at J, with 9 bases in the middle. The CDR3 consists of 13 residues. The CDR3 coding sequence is TGTGCCAGCAGTTTACTGAACAGTTACGAGCAGTACTTC. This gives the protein CASSLLNSYEQYF.

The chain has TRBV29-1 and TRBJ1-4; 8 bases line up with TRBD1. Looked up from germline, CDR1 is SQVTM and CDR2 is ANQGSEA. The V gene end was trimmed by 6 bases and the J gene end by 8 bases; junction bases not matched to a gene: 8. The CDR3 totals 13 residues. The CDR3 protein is CSVAWTGSEKLFF. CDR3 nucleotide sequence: TGCAGCGTGGCCTGGACAGGGTCCGAAAAACTGTTTTTT.

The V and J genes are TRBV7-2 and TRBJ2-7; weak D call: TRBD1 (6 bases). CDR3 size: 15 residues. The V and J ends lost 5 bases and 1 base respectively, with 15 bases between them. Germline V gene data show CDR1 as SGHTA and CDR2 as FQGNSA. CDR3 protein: CASSKQGGGSYEQYF. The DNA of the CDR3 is TGTGCCAGCAGCAAACAGGGCGGTGGATCCTACGAGCAGTACTTC.

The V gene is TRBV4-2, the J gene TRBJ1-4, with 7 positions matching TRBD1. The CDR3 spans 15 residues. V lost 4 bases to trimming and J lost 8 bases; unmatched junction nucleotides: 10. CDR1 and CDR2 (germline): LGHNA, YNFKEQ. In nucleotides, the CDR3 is TGTGCCAGCAGCCCCAGGGACAGCGGGGGAGAAAAACTGTTTTTT. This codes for CASSPRDSGGEKLFF.

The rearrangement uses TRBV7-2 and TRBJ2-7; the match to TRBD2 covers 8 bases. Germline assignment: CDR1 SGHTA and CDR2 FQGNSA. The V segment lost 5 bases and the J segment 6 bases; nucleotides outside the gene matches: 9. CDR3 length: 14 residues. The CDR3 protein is CASSVRAGEGEQYF. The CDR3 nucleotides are TGTGCCAGCAGCGTAAGAGCGGGAGAAGGCGAGCAGTACTTC. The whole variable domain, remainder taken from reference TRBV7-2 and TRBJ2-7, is GAGVSQSPSNKVTEKGKDVELRCDPISGHTALYWYRQSLGQGLEFLIYFQGNSAPDKSGLPSDRFSAERTGGSVSTLTIQRTQQEDSAVYLCASSVRAGEGEQYFGPGTRLTVT.

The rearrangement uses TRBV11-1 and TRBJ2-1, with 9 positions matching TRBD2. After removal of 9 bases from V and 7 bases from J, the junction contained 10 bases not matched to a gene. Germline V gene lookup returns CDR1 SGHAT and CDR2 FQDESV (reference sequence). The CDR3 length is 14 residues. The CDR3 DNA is TGTGCCAGTAGAGTAGCGGGAGATGGGAATGAGCAGTTCTTC. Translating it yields CASRVAGDGNEQFF.

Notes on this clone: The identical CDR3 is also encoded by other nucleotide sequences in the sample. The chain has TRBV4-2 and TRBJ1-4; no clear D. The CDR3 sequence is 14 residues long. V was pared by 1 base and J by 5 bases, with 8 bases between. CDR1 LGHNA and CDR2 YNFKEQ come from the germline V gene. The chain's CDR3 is CASSQGQTNEKLFF. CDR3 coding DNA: TGTGCCAGCAGCCAAGGGCAAACAAATGAAAAACTGTTTTTT.

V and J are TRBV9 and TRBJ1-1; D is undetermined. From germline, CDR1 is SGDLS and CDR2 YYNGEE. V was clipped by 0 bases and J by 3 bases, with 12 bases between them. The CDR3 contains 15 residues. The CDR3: CASSVDGRSDTEAFF. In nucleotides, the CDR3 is TGTGCCAGCAGCGTAGACGGCAGGTCTGACACTGAAGCTTTCTTT.

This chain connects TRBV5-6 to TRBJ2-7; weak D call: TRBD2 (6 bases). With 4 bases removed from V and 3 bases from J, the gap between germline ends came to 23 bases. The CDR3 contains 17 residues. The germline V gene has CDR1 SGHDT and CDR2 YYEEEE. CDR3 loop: CASSPRRGRLVDYEQYF. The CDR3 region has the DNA TGTGCCAGCAGCCCTAGACGGGGGAGGTTAGTTGACTACGAGCAGTACTTC.

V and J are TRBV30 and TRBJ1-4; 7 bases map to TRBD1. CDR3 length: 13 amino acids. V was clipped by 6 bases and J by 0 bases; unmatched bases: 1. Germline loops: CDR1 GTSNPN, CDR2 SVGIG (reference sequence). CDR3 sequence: CACTGATNEKLFF. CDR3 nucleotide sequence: TGTGCCTGCACAGGGGCAACTAATGAAAAACTGTTTTTT.

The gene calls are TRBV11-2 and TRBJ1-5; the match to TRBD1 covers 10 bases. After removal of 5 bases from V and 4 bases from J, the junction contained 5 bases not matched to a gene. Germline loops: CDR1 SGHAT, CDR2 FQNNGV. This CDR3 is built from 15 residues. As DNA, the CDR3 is TGTGCCAGCAGCGGGGGACAGGGGTGGAATCAGCCCCAGCATTTT. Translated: CASSGGQGWNQPQHF.

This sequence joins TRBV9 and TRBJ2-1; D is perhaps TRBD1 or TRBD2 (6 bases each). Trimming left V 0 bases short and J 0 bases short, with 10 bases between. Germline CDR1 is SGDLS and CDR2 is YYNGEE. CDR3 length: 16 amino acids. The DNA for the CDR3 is TGTGCCAGCAGCGTAGGGGGGGCAGGCTCCTACAATGAGCAGTTCTTC. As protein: CASSVGGAGSYNEQFF.

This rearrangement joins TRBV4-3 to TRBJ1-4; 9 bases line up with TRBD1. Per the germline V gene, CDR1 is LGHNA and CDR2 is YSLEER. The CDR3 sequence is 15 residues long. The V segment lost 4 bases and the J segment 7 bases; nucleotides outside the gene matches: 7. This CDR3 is CASSLPGTGSEKLFF. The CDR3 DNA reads TGCGCCAGCAGCCTCCCCGGGACAGGGAGTGAAAAACTGTTTTTT.

The CDR3 loop is CASSSGTKQDTQYF. The CDR3 bases are TGTGCCAGCAGTTCCGGGACTAAACAAGATACGCAGTATTTT. V gene TRBV28 combines with J gene TRBJ2-3; 7 bases fit TRBD2. This CDR3 has 14 amino acids. Germline V CDR1 and CDR2: MDHEN, SYDVKM. The V and J ends lost 4 bases and 5 bases, in that order; junction bases with no gene match: 6.

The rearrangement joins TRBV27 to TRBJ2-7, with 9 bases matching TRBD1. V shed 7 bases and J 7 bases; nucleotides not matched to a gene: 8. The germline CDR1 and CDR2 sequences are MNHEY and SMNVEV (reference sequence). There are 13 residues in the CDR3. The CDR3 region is CASNPQGAREQYF. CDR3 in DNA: TGTGCCAGCAACCCACAGGGGGCGCGTGAGCAGTACTTC.

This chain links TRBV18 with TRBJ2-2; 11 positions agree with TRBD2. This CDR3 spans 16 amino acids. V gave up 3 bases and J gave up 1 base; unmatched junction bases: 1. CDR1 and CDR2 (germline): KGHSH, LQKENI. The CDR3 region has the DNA TGTGCCAGCTCACCTAGCGGGAGGGAGAACACCGGGGAGCTGTTTTTT. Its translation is CASSPSGRENTGELFF.

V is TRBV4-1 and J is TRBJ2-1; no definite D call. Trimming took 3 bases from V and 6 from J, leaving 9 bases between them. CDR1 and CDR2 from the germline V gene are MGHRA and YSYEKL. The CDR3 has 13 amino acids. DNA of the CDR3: TGCGCCAGCAGCCACTGGAGCCTCAATGAGCAGTTCTTC. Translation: CASSHWSLNEQFF.

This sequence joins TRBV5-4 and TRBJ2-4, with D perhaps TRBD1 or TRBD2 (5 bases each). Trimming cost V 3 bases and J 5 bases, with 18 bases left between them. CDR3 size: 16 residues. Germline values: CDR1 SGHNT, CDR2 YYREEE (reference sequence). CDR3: CASSSAFGGAENIQYF. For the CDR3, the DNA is TGTGCCAGCAGCTCCGCCTTTGGGGGTGCTGAAAACATTCAGTACTTC.